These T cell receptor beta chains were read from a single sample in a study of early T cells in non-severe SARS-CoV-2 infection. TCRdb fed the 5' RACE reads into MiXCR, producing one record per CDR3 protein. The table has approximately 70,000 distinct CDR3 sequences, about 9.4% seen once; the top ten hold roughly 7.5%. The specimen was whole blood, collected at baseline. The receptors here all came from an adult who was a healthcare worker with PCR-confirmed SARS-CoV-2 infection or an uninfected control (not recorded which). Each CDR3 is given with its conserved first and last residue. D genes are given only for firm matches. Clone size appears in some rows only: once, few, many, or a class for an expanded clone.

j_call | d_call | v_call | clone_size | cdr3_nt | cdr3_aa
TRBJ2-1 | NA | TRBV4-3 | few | TGCGCCAGCAGCCAAGATCGTGGGCGTGGGCTCCCTGAGCAGTTCTTC | CASSQDRGRGLPEQFF
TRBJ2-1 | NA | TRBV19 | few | TGTGCCAGTAGTATGGGGGTGTCTATTGGTGAGCAGTTCTTC | CASSMGVSIGEQFF
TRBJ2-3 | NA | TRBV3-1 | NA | TGTGCCAGCAGCCAAGGGATTAGCACAGATACGCAGTATTTT | CASSQGISTDTQYF
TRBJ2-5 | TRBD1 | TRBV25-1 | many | TGTGCCAGCCTCGACAGGGTAATAGAGACCCAGTACTTC | CASLDRVIETQYF
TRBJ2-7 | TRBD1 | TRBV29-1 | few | TGCAGCGTTGAATCCGCCATTCCAGGACAGGGTACCTACGAGCAGTACTTC | CSVESAIPGQGTYEQYF
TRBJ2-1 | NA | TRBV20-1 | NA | TGCAGTGCTGGAAGACCCGGGACGACGAACAATGAGCAGTTCTTC | CSAGRPGTTNNEQFF
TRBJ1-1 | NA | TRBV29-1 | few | TGCAGCGTTGAAGATAGGAGAACAGATGAAGCTTTCTTT | CSVEDRRTDEAFF
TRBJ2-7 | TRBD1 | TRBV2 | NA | TGTGCCAGCAGTGAAGACAGGGGGCTTGGAGAGCAGTACTTC | CASSEDRGLGEQYF
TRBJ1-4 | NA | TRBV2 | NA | TGTGCCAGCAGAAAAGACAGAAATGAAAAACTGTTTTTT | CASRKDRNEKLFF
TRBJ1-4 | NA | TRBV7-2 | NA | TGTGCCAGCAGCAAGGACCGGGATTCGGGTGAAAAACTGTTTTTT | CASSKDRDSGEKLFF
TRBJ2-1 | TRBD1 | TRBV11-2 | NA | TGTGCCAGCAGCTTAGGGATTCGGGACAGGGTCTACAGTGAGCAGTTCTTC | CASSLGIRDRVYSEQFF
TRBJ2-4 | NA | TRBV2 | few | TGTGCCAGCAGTGATCGCATTCTAGCCAAAAACATTCAGTACTTC | CASSDRILAKNIQYF
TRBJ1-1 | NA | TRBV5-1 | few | TGCGCCAGCAGCGCGATCCTAAGGGGGACTGAAGCTTTCTTT | CASSAILRGTEAFF
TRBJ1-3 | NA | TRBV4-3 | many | TGCGCCAGCAGCCAAGATGGGTTAGGTGGAAACACCATATATTTT | CASSQDGLGGNTIYF
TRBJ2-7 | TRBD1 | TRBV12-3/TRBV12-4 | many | TGTGCCAGCACTCCAGGGGGCACCAACGAGCAGTACTTC | CASTPGGTNEQYF
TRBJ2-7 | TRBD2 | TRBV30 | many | TGTGCCTGGAGTGTATTGGGCGGGGGAACCTACGAGCAGTACTTC | CAWSVLGGGTYEQYF
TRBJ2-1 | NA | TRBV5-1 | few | TGCGCCAGCAGCGTGGGGCACGGTGGGAGCTCCTACAATGAGCAGTTCTTC | CASSVGHGGSSYNEQFF
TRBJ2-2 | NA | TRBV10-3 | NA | TGTGCCATCAGTGAGTCCGGGGCTCAGAACACCGGGGAGCTGTTTTTT | CAISESGAQNTGELFF
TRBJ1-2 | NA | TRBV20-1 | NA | TGCAGTGCTGTCCCCGACGGAGCTAACTATGGCTACACCTTC | CSAVPDGANYGYTF
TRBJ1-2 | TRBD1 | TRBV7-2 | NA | TGTGCCAGCAGCCCAAACGGGGGACAGGGGTATGGCTACACCTTC | CASSPNGGQGYGYTF
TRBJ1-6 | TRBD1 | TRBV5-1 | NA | TGCGCCCTCAGCTCTGGGGAGGCGACAGGGGGAAATTCACCCCTCCACTTT | CALSSGEATGGNSPLHF
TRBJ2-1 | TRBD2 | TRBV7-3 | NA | TGTGCCAGCAGCTTAAGGCTAGCGGGAGGAGAGCAGTTCTTC | CASSLRLAGGEQFF
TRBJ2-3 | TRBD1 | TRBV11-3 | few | TGTGCCAGCAGCTCCTGGACAGGGGGCACAGATACGCAGTATTTT | CASSSWTGGTDTQYF
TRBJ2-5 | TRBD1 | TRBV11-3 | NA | TGTGCCAGCAGCTCAGACAGGGCCTTGGAGACCCAGTACTTC | CASSSDRALETQYF
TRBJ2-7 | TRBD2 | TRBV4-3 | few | TGCGCCAGCAGCCAGGCACTAGCGGGGGCCTCCTACGAGCAGTACTTC | CASSQALAGASYEQYF
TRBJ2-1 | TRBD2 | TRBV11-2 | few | TGTGCCAGCAGCGGCAGCGGGGGGGCCTACAATGAGCAGTTCTTC | CASSGSGGAYNEQFF
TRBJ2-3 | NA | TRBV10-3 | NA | TGTGCCGCCATGGGGGAGACCACAGATACGCAGTATTTT | CAAMGETTDTQYF
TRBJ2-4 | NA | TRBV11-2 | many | TGTGCCAGCAGCTTAGATCGGAGAGCCAAAAACATTCAGTACTTC | CASSLDRRAKNIQYF
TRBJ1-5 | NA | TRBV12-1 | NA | TGTGCCAGCAGCTTCCGGCGTAGGCGAGGGACACTGCCCCAGCATTTT | CASSFRRRRGTLPQHF
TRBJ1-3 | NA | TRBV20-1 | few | TGCAGTGCACCCGACACCAGCTCTGGAAACACCATATATTTT | CSAPDTSSGNTIYF
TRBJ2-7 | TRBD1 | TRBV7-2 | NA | TGTGCCAGCAGCTTATATCTCCTTGGGACAGGTAGCTCCTACGAGCAGTACTTC | CASSLYLLGTGSSYEQYF
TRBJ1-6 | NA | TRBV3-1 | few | TGTGCCAGCAGCCAAGATCCAGGGGACGATTCACCCCTCCACTTT | CASSQDPGDDSPLHF
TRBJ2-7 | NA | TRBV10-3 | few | TGTGCCATCAGTGCCTTTAGCTACGAGCAGTACTTC | CAISAFSYEQYF
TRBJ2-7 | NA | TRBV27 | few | TGTGCCAGCAGTTTAGGGCAGGGGTACGATCTCGAGCAGTACTTC | CASSLGQGYDLEQYF